This T cell receptor beta chain was captured in a study of blood T cell repertoires in COVID-19. Study-wide background: From the United States, Italy and Spain came samples of acute and convalescent COVID-19.

Participant ages covered roughly 18 to 90 years across 24 US areas. All recovered Cohort 3 donors got two negative PCRs, got clearance, or saw symptom resolution. Assay used: immunoSEQ multiplex PCR; TCRdb lists only in-frame clones, some missing. The sample consists of 400,000 to 450,000 clones, approximately 92% of them appearing once. Germline CDR1 reads MDHEN; CDR2 reads SYDVKM. The V segment lost 1 base and the J segment 8 bases; nucleotides outside the gene matches: 8. The CDR3 has 16 amino acids. Sequenced input: PBMCs or T cells enriched from blood (not recorded which). V is TRBV28 and J is TRBJ2-1, with 10 bases matching TRBD2. This clonotype was sampled from a man younger than 45 who had recovered from COVID-19. The DNA for the CDR3 is TGTGCCAGCAGTTTATTGGCTAGCGGGAGCCTCCATGAGCAGTTCTTC. As protein: CASSLLASGSLHEQFF.